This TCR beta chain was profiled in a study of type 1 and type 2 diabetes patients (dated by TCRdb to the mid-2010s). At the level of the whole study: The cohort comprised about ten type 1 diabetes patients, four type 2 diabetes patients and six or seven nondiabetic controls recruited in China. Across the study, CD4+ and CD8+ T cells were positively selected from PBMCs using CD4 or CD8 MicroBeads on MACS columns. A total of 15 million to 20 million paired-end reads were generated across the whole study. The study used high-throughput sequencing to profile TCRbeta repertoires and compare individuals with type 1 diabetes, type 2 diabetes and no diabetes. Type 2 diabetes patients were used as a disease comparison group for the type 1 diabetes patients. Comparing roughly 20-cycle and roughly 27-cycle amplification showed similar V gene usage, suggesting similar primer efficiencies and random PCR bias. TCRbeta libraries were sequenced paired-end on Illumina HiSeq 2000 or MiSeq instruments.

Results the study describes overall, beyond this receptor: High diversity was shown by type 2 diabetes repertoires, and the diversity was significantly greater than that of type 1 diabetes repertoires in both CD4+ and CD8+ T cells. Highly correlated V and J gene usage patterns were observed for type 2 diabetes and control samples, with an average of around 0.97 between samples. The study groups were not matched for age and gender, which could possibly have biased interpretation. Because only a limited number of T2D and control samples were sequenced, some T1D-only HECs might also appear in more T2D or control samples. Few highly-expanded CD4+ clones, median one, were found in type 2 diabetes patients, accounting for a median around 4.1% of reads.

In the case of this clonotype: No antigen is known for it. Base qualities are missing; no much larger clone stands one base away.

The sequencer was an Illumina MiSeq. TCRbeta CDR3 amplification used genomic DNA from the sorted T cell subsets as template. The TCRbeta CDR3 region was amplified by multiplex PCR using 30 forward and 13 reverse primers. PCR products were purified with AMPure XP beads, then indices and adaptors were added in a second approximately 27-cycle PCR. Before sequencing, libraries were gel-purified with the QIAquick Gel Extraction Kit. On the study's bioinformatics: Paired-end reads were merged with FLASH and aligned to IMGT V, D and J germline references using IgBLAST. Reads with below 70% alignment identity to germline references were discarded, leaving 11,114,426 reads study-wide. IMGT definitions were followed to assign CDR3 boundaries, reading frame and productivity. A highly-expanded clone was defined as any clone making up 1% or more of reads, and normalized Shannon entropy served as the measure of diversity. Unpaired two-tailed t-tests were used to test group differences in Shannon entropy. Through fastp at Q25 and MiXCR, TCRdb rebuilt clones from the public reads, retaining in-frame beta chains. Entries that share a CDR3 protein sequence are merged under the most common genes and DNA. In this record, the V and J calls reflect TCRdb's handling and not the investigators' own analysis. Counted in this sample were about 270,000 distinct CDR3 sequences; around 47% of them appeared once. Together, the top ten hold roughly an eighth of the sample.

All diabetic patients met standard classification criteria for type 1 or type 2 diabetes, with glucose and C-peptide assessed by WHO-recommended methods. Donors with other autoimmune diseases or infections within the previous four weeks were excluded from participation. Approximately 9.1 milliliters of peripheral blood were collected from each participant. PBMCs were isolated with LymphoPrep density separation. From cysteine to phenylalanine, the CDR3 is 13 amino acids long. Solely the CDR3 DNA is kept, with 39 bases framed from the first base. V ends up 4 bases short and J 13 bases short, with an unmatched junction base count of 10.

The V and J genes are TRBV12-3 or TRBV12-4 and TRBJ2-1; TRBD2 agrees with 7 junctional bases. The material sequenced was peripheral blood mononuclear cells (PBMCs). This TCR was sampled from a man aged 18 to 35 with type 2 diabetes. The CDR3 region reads CASSSLAFVPQFF. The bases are TGTGCCAGCAGTTCACTAGCGTTCGTACCCCAGTTCTTC.